This T cell receptor (beta chain) was recorded in a study of response to subunit inactivated influenza vaccine. Each CDR3 protein is one row after TCRdb ran MiXCR on the RT-PCR reads. This table holds around 190,000 distinct CDR3 sequences, about 9% found once. This clonotype was detected many times. CDR3 size: 15 residues. Germline V gene data show CDR1 as MNHEY and CDR2 as SVGEGT. With 5 bases clipped from V and 7 bases from J, the junction kept 8 bases outside the gene matches. The receptor was isolated from a man between 45 and 60 years old who received an inactivated influenza vaccine. The chain uses TRBV6-2 or TRBV6-3 and TRBJ2-1; 10 bases are shared with TRBD1. The material was non-naive T cells sorted from PBMCs, obtained on the day of vaccination. CDR3 DNA sequence: TGTGCCAGCAGTCAATCGGACAGGGGGAGGAATGAGCAGTTCTTC. It translates to CASSQSDRGRNEQFF.